These 14 T cell receptor beta chains share one sample of origin, sequenced in a study of tumor and adjacent non-tumor tissue in lung cancer. The template was RNA from unsorted bulk tissue. Distant lung tissue was collected more than 3 cm away from the tumor edge. A modified ARM-PCR protocol with three rounds of nested PCR amplified TCRbeta. TCRdb redid the calling of the multiplex PCR reads with MiXCR, one entry per CDR3 protein. The repertoire holds approximately 110,000 distinct CDR3 sequences, with about 64% as singletons. Sequencing was done on a sample of distant non-tumor lung tissue. These receptors all come from a man aged 55-75 years with non-small cell lung cancer.

This clonotype appeared many times. The chain employs TRBV20-1 and TRBJ2-1; D is unresolved. CDR1 and CDR2 from the germline V gene are DFQATT and SNEGSKA (reference sequence). V gave up 5 bases and J gave up 10 bases, with 12 bases separating them. The CDR3 loop spans 11 amino acids. CDR3 in amino acids: CSASRSLEQFF. In nucleotides, the CDR3 is TGCAGTGCTTCGAGGAGCCTAGAGCAGTTCTTC.

Note on this clonotype: The junction and the germline gene differ at one end; a read error may be behind it. This chain links TRBV4-3 with TRBJ1-4, with D maybe TRBD1 (6 bases). The germline V gene has CDR1 LGHNA and CDR2 YSLEER. This CDR3 has 16 residues. The CDR3, as DNA: TGCACCAGCAGCCAAGCAGGGACATGGGGTAATGAGAAACTGTTTTTT. This encodes CTSSQAGTWGNEKLFF.

Details on this clonotype: Because the CDR3 is missing its conserved closing phenylalanine or tryptophan, this is likely a read error. The V call is TRBV7-9, the J call TRBJ2-1, with D tentatively TRBD1 (5 bases). The germline V and J ends were trimmed by 5 bases and 12 bases, with 14 bases remaining between them. CDR1 is SEHNR, CDR2 FQNEAQ, per germline (reference sequence). This CDR3 spans 12 amino acids. CDR3 protein: CASSQGHLGQFL. The CDR3 coding sequence is TGTGCCAGCAGCCAGGGCCACCTCGGGCAGTTCTTA.

A note on this clonotype: Likely a read error: the CDR3 ends without its conserved phenylalanine or tryptophan. The V gene is TRBV5-6, the J gene TRBJ1-2, with 7 bases aligning to TRBD1. CDR3 length: 16 residues. Germline lookup yields CDR1 SGHDT and CDR2 YYEEEE. DNA for the CDR3: TGTACCAGCAGCTTAGGGACAGCGCCTCCGCTTTATGGCTACACCTTA. Protein: CTSSLGTAPPLYGYTL.

On this clonotype: Compared with germline, one end of the junction differs, possibly owing to a read error. CDR3 residues: CASNLGTGEKGANVQTF. The CDR3 coding sequence is TGTGCCAGCAATTTAGGGACAGGGGAAAAAGGGGCCAACGTCCAGACTTTC. This chain joins TRBV28 and TRBJ2-6, with 10 positions matching TRBD1. Germline V gives CDR1 MDHEN, CDR2 SYDVKM. CDR3 size: 17 residues. Filled out from reference TRBV28 and TRBJ2-6, the complete variable domain reads DVKVTQSSRYLVKRTGEKVFLECVQDMDHENMFWYRQDPGLGLRLIYFSYDVKMKEKGDIPEGYSVSREKKERFSLILESASTNQTSMYLCASNLGTGEKGANVQTFGAGSRLTVL.

The chain is built from TRBV5-1 and TRBJ2-2, with D possibly called TRBD1 or TRBD2 (5 bases each). The V end was cut by 1 base, the J end by 6 bases, with 13 bases between. The CDR3 extends over 15 amino acids. In germline, CDR1 is SGHRS, CDR2 YFSETQ. The chain's CDR3 is CASSLNGGLAGELFF. CDR3 bases: TGCGCCAGCAGCTTGAATGGGGGATTGGCCGGGGAGCTGTTTTTT.

Comments on this clonotype: At one boundary the junction diverges from the germline segment, which might be a read error. This rearrangement joins TRBV6-5 to TRBJ1-5; no firm D call. There are 15 residues in the CDR3. Germline V gene lookup returns CDR1 MNHEY and CDR2 SVGAGI. This CDR3 is CPSSYDQYSNQPQRF. CDR3 in DNA: TGTCCCAGCAGTTACGATCAATATAGCAATCAACCCCAGCGTTTT.

This clonotype occurred many times. The gene calls are TRBV5-1 and TRBJ1-2; 8 bases map to TRBD1. V lost 4 bases, J lost 0 bases, and 2 bases stayed unmatched. The germline V gene has CDR1 SGHRS and CDR2 YFSETQ. The CDR3 length is 14 residues. As DNA, the CDR3 is TGCGCCAGCAGCAGGGGACAGGCTAACTATGGCTACACCTTC. Residues: CASSRGQANYGYTF.

This clonotype came up once. The chain uses TRBV4-1 and TRBJ2-7; 9 bases fit TRBD1. Germline V CDR1 and CDR2: MGHRA, YSYEKL. V was clipped by 4 bases and J by 7 bases; unmatched bases: 8. This CDR3 is 14 amino acids long. CDR3 coding DNA: TGCGCCAGCAGCCCTCGACAGGGGGTGAGTGAGCAGTACTTC. It specifies CASSPRQGVSEQYF.

Of note for this clonotype: A junction boundary mismatches the germline segment, possibly from a read error. V is TRBV6-5 and J is TRBJ1-4; 9 bases align to TRBD1. CDR3 length: 14 residues. CDR1 and CDR2 from the germline V gene are MNHEY and SVGAGI. This CDR3 is CARRGTGKNGKLFF. The CDR3 coding sequence is TGTGCCAGAAGGGGGACAGGGAAGAATGGAAAACTGTTTTTT.

In regard to this clonotype: Its ends do not fully match the called genes, so a read error is possible. This chain joins TRBV10-3 and TRBJ2-7; D possibly matches TRBD1 or TRBD2 (5 bases each). In germline, CDR1 is ENHRY, CDR2 SYGVKD. The CDR3 covers 16 residues. The CDR3 sequence is CAMSEPGRVSSYEQYF. The DNA of the CDR3 is TGTGCCATGAGTGAGCCGGGACGAGTTAGCTCCTACGAGCAGTACTTC.

In regard to this clonotype: Mismatch with germline at one junction end may stem from a read error. The rearrangement links TRBV11-3 to TRBJ2-1, with TRBD2 matching 7 bases. The CDR3 extends over 15 amino acids. Germline CDR1 and CDR2: SGHNT and YENEEA. The CDR3 DNA is TGTACCAGCAGTCCGAGCGGGGCGCTCTACAATGAGCAGTTCTTC. Translating it yields CTSSPSGALYNEQFF.

The chain employs TRBV29-1 and TRBJ1-1; D gene ambiguous. CDR1 and CDR2 (germline): SQVTM, ANQGSEA. The CDR3 is made up of 12 amino acids. The CDR3 reads CSVRDVGTEAFF. CDR3 bases: TGCAGTGTTCGCGATGTGGGCACTGAAGCTTTCTTT.

This clonotype is medium-sized (0.01 to 0.1%) by share. The chain combines TRBV11-2 with TRBJ2-4, with 7 bases lining up with TRBD1. Germline V lookup: CDR1 SGHAT, CDR2 FQNNGV. With V trimmed by 0 bases and J by 3 bases, 5 bases remained unmatched. This CDR3 has 16 amino acids. CDR3: CASSLEPGGVKNIQYF. CDR3 nucleotides: TGTGCCAGCAGCTTAGAGCCAGGGGGAGTCAAAAACATTCAGTACTTC.